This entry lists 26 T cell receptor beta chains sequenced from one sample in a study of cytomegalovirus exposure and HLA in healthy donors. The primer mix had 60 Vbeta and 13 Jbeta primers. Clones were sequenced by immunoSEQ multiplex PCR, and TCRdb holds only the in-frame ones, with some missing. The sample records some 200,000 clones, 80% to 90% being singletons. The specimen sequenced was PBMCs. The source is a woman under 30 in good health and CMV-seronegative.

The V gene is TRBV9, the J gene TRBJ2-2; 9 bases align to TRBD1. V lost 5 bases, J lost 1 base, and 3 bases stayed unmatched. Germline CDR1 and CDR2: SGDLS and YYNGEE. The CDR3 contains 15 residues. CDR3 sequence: CASRLDRGNTGELFF. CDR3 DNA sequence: TGTGCCAGCAGATTGGACAGGGGGAACACCGGGGAGCTGTTTTTT. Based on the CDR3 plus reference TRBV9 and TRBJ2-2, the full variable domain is DSGVTQTPKHLITATGQRVTLRCSPRSGDLSVYWYQQSLDQGLQFLIQYYNGEERAKGNILERFSAQQFPDLHSELNLSSLELGDSALYFCASRLDRGNTGELFFGEGSRLTVL.

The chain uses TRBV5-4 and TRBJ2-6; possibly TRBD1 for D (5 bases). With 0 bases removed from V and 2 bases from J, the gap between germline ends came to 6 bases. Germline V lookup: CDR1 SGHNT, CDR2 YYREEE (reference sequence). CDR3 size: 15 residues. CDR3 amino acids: CASSLAGPGANVLTF. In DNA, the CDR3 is TGTGCCAGCAGCTTGGCAGGGCCTGGGGCCAACGTCCTGACTTTC.

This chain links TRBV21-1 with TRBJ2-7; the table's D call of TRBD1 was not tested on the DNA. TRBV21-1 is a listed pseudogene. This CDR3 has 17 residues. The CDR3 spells CASSDPFPRTGFYEQYF. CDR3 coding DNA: TGTGCCAGCAGCGACCCCTTCCCGAGGACAGGCTTCTACGAGCAGTACTTC.

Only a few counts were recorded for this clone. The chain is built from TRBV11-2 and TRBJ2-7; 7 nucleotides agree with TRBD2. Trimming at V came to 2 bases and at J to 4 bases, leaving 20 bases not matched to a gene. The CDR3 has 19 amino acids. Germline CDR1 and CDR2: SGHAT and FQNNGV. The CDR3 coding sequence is TGTGCCAGCAGCTTACGGCAGCTAACGACAATTCGGGAGGTTTACGAGCAGTACTTC. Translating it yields CASSLRQLTTIREVYEQYF.

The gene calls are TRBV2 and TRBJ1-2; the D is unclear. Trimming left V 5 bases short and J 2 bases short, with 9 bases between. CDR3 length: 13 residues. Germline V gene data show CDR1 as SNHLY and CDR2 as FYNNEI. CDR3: CASSPVWNYGYTF. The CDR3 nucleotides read TGTGCCAGCAGTCCAGTGTGGAACTATGGCTACACCTTC.

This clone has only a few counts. DNA of the CDR3: TGTGCCAGCAGCCGAACTAGCGGGGAGAACATTCAGTACTTC. Translating gives CASSRTSGENIQYF. The genes are TRBV4-2 and TRBJ2-4, with 10 bases matching TRBD2. From germline, CDR1 is LGHNA and CDR2 YNFKEQ. The CDR3 spans 14 residues. After removal of 4 bases from V and 7 bases from J, the junction contained 4 bases not matched to a gene.

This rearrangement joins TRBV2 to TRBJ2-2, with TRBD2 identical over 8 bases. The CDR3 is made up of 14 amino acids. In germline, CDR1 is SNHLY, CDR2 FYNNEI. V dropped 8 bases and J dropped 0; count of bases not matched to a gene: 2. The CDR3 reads CASCSGTNTGELFF. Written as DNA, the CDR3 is TGTGCCAGCTGTAGCGGGACGAACACCGGGGAGCTGTTTTTT. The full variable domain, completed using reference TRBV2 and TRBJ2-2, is EPEVTQTPSHQVTQMGQEVILRCVPISNHLYFYWYRQILGQKVEFLVSFYNNEISEKSEIFDDQFSVERPDGSNFTLKIRSTKLEDSAMYFCASCSGTNTGELFFGEGSRLTVL.

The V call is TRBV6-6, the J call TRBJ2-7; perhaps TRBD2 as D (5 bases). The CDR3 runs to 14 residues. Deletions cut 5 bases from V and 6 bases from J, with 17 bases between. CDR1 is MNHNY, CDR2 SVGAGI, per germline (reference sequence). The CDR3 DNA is TGTGCCAGCAGTCCCGAACTAGTTTGGACCGAGCAGTACTTC. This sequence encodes CASSPELVWTEQYF.

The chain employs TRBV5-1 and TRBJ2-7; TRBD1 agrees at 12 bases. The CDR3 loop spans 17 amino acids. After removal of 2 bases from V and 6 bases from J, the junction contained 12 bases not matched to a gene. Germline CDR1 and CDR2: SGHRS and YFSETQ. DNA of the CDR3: TGCGCCAGCAGCTTATTCACTGCCGGGACAGGGGGCCCCGAGCAGTACTTC. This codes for CASSLFTAGTGGPEQYF.

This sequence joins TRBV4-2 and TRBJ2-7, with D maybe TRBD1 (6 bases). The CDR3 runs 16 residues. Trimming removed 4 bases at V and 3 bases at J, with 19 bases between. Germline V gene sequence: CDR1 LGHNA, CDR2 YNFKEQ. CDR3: CASSPSWPTGNYEQYF. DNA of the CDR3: TGTGCCAGCAGCCCATCCTGGCCTACAGGGAACTACGAGCAGTACTTC.

CDR3 nucleotide sequence: TGCAGTGCCCTCGCTGCGGCCTACACCTTC. Its protein product is CSALAAAYTF. This chain links TRBV20-1 with TRBJ1-2; no clear D. CDR3 size: 10 residues. The V end lost 6 bases, the J end lost 10 bases, and 12 bases lay between the germline ends. Germline V gives CDR1 DFQATT, CDR2 SNEGSKA (reference sequence).

CDR3 sequence: CASSSGTGDYDTQYF. The CDR3 DNA is TGCGCCAGCAGCTCCGGGACAGGGGATTATGATACGCAGTATTTT. This chain links TRBV5-1 with TRBJ2-3, with 10 bases fitting TRBD1. Germline V gives CDR1 SGHRS, CDR2 YFSETQ. Losses at the gene ends were 3 bases for V and 6 bases for J; bases not matched to a gene: 7. This CDR3 contains 15 residues.

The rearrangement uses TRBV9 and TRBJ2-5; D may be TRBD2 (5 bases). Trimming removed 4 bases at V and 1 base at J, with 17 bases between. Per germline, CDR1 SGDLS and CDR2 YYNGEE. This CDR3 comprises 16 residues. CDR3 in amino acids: CASSPNGIASQETQYF. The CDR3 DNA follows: TGTGCCAGCAGCCCGAACGGGATAGCGAGCCAAGAGACCCAGTACTTC.

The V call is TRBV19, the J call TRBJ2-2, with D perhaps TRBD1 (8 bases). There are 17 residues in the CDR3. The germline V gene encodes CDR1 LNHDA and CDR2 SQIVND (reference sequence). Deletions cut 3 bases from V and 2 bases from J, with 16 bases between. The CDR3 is CASSIWTGTKNTGELFF. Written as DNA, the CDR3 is TGTGCCAGTAGTATTTGGACAGGGACTAAAAACACCGGGGAGCTGTTTTTT.

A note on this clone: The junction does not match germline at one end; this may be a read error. CDR3 DNA sequence: TGTGCCAGCAGCTCCCGACTATATCCACAGGGTATCGCAATCTTC. Amino acids: CASSSRLYPQGIAIF. This chain uses TRBV7-2 with TRBJ2-1; D is possibly TRBD1 (6 bases). The CDR3 length is 15 residues. In germline, CDR1 is SGHTA, CDR2 FQGNSA.

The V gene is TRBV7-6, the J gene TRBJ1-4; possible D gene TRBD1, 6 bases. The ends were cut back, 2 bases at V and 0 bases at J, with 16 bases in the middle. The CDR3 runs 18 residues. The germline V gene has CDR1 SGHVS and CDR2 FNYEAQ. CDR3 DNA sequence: TGTGCCAGCAGCTTATATACGGGACACCAGGCAACTAATGAAAAACTGTTTTTT. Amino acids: CASSLYTGHQATNEKLFF. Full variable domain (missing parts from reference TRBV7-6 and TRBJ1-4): GAGVSQSPRYKVTKRGQDVALRCDPISGHVSLYWYRQALGQGPEFLTYFNYEAQQDKSGLPNDRFSAERPEGSISTLTIQRTEQRDSAMYRCASSLYTGHQATNEKLFFGSGTQLSVL.

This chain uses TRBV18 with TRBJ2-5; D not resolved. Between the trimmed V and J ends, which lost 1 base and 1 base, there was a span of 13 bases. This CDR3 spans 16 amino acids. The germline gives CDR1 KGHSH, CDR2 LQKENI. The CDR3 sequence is CASSPRAQPLQETQYF. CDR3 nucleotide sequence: TGTGCCAGCTCACCACGAGCCCAACCACTCCAAGAGACCCAGTACTTC.

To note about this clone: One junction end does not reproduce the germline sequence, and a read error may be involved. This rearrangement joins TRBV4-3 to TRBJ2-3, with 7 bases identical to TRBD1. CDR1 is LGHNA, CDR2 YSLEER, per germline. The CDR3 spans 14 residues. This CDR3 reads CASSQDPPPGQRNF. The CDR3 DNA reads TGCGCCAGCAGCCAAGATCCGCCCCCGGGACAGCGGAATTTT.

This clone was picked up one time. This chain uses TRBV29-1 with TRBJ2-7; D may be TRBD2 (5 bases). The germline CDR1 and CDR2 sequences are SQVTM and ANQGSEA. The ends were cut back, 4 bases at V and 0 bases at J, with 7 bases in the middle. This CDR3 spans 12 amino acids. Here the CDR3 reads CSVVRGSYEQYF. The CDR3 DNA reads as TGCAGCGTTGTCCGGGGCTCCTACGAGCAGTACTTC.

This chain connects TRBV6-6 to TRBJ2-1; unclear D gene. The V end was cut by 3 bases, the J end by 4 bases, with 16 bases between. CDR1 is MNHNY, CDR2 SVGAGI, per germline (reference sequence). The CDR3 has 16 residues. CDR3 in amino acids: CASSYYTTTAYNEQFF. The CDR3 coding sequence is TGTGCCAGCAGTTATTACACGACAACCGCTTACAATGAGCAGTTCTTC.

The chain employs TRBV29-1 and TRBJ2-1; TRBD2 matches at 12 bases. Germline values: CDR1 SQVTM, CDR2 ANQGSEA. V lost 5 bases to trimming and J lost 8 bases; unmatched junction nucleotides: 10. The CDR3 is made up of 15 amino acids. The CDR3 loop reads CSVPQTSGSNYEQFF. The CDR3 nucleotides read TGCAGCGTTCCCCAGACTAGCGGGAGCAACTATGAGCAGTTCTTC.

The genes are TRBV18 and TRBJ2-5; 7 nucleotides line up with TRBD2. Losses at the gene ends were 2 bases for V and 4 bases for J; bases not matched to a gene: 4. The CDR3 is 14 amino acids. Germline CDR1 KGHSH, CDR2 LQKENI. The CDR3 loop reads CASSPVRGVETQYF. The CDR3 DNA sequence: TGTGCCAGCTCACCAGTCCGGGGGGTAGAGACCCAGTACTTC.

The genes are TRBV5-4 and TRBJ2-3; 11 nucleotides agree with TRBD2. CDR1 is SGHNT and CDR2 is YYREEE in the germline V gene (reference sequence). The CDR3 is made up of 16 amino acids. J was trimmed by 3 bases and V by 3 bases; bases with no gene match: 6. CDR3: CASSWVAGGRTDTQYF. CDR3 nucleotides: TGTGCCAGCAGCTGGGTAGCGGGGGGGCGAACAGATACGCAGTATTTT.

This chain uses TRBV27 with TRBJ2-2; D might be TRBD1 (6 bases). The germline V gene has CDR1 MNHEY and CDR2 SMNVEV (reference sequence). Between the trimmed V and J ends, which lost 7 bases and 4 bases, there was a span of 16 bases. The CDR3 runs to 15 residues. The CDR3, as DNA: TGTGCCAGCACGGTGGTTTCAGGGGCCACCGGGGAGCTGTTTTTT. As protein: CASTVVSGATGELFF.

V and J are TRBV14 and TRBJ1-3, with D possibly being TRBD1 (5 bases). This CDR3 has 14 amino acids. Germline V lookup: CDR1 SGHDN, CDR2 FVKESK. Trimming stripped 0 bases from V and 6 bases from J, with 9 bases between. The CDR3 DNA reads TGTGCCAGCAGCCAAGAAAGCAGGGCAAACACCATATATTTT. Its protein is CASSQESRANTIYF.

The CDR3 loop is CASSQSEVAPGKAFF. CDR3 coding DNA: TGCGCCAGCAGCCAGTCCGAGGTGGCACCCGGTAAAGCTTTCTTT. J is TRBJ1-1 and V is TRBV4-1; D remains ambiguous. Germline V gene lookup returns CDR1 MGHRA and CDR2 YSYEKL. Trimming took off 3 bases at V and 9 bases at J, with 20 bases between the two ends. CDR3 length: 15 residues.